This T cell receptor (beta chain) was sequenced in a study of spatial heterogeneity in lung cancer (dated by TCRdb to the late 2010s). For the wider study: Beta-chain transcripts were consistently detected in greater numbers than alpha-chain transcripts, which likely reflected higher beta-chain transcript abundance. In non-small cell lung cancer, the study made a quantitative comparison of TCR alpha and beta repertoires among multiple tumor regions, matched nontumor lung and blood. In the raw uncorrected reads, each unique combination of TCR and UMI appeared more than ten times on average. Both alpha and beta chains were TCR-sequenced in 200 to 250 tumor regions, fewer than 80 matched nontumor lung samples and some 56 PBMC samples obtained at surgery. TCR repertoire features were related to nonsynonymous mutation counts determined by whole-exome sequencing of tumor tissue. A strong correlation was found between TCR transcript counts in tumor regions and a T cell transcriptional module score from matched bulk RNA-seq. Overall results and qualifications from the work: Estimated TCR-seq coverage of tumor T cells was only about 6.5% for alpha chains and around 13% for beta chains. A correlation was observed between the number of expanded intratumoral alpha and beta TCRs and the tumor nonsynonymous mutation count. Additional single-cell paired TCR alpha and beta sequencing was considered necessary to confirm, at a functional level, the hypothesis that regional TCRs recognize regional mutations. The count of ubiquitous expanded TCRs correlated with the count of ubiquitous nonsynonymous mutations, and the count of regional expanded TCRs correlated with the count of regional nonsynonymous mutations.

The junction carries 11 bases between V and J, which are trimmed by 5 bases and 0 bases respectively. CDR1 and CDR2, per the germline V gene, are MNHEY and SVGEGT. The CDR3 spans 15 residues, from the cysteine through the phenylalanine. Of the read, only the CDR3 DNA is kept; its 45 bases are in frame from base 1. The library was made by 5' RACE. Sequencing was carried out with a NextSeq 500. The TCR library protocol attached a unique molecular identifier to each TCR cDNA molecule to allow correction of PCR and sequencing errors. Concerning the study's data processing: TCR identification, UMI-based error correction and CDR3 extraction were all carried out with Decombinator tools. Expanded TCRs were defined as those above a frequency of 2 per 1,000, corresponding to the top 1% of the tumor frequency distribution. Expanded tumor TCRs statistically deemed absent (corrected P<0.05) from at least one tumor region were classed as regional, and all other expanded tumor TCRs were classed as ubiquitous. Each repertoire was subsampled 100 times to 5,000 TCRs, after which Renyi diversity was computed with the R vegan package. CDR3 similarity networks were built from amino acid triplet string-kernel similarity, with CDR3s being connected when pairwise similarity was above 0.82. The raw public reads went through TCRdb reprocessing: fastp at Q25, MiXCR clone calling, in-frame beta chains kept. Rows merge per CDR3 protein into single entries with the most common DNA and genes. Clone size and V and J calls follow TCRdb, not the original study. The sample contains 25,000 to 30,000 distinct CDR3 sequences, less than 9% of them found a single time. The ten biggest clones cover about 24% of the sample.

The time point label of this sample denotes: sample taken at primary tumor resection. The donors were 65 to 85 patients from the lung TRACERx cohort who had early-stage, untreated non-small cell lung cancer. Without any cell sorting, TCR sequencing was performed on whole RNA extracted either from tumor and nontumor lung tissue or from cryopreserved PBMC samples. A patient was chosen for TCR sequencing only when enough RNA was available from at least two tumor regions. Before selection, tumor and adjacent nontumor lung specimens were reviewed by a lung pathologist. There are a few counts of this clonotype. Its antigen has not been determined. No much larger clone exists at a distance of one base, and base qualities are not known.

The chain joins TRBV6-2 or TRBV6-3 to TRBJ2-1; perhaps TRBD2 is the D gene, with 5 bases matching. This TCR derives from a male donor with early-stage non-small cell lung cancer. Sequences were derived from lung tumor tissue, sampled at surgery. The CDR3 reads CASSRSGSSYNEQFF. The DNA reads TGTGCCAGCAGTAGAAGCGGCAGCTCCTACAATGAGCAGTTCTTC.